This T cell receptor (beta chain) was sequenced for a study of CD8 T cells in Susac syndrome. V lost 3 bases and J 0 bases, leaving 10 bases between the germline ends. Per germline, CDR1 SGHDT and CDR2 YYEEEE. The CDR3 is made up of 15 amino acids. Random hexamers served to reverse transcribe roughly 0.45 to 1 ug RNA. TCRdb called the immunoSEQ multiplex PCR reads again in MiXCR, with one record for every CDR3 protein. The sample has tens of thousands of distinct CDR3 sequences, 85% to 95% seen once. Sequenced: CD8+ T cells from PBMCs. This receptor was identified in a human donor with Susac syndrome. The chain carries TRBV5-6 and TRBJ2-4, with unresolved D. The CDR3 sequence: CASSSSPLAKNIQYF. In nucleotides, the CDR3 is TGTGCCAGCAGCTCCTCTCCACTAGCCAAAAACATTCAGTACTTC.